This T cell receptor beta chain was profiled in a study of cytomegalovirus exposure and HLA in healthy donors. The PCR used 60 Vbeta and 13 Jbeta primers. Assay used: immunoSEQ multiplex PCR; TCRdb lists only in-frame clones, some missing. The table has 200,000 to 250,000 clones, 76% seen once. In this sample, this clone turned up once. Its specificity is not known. Study-wide results and limits: Cytomegalovirus-associated TCR beta chains were listed, numbering 150 to 200. Based on reports, TCR beta sequences accurately predicted HLA-A and HLA-B alleles for most subjects.

The receptor was derived from a man in his late teens or twenties in good health and CMV-seronegative. Sequencing used PBMCs.

CDR3 amino acids: CASSLRGQYSYEQYF. CDR3 bases: TGTGCCAGCAGCCTCCGGGGACAGTACTCCTACGAGCAGTACTTC. The rearrangement uses TRBV5-4 and TRBJ2-7; 7 bases align to TRBD1. V was pared by 4 bases and J by 0 bases, with 7 bases of the junction left unmatched. Germline V gene data show CDR1 as SGHNT and CDR2 as YYREEE (reference sequence). This CDR3 has 15 residues. The whole variable domain, remainder taken from reference TRBV5-4 and TRBJ2-7, is ETGVTQSPTHLIKTRGQQVTLRCSSQSGHNTVSWYQQALGQGPQFIFQYYREEENGRGNFPPRFSGLQFPNYSSELNVNALELDDSALYLCASSLRGQYSYEQYFGPGTRLTVT.